This T cell receptor beta chain appears in the sequencing data of a study of radiation and T cells in renal cell carcinoma. Findings and limits, study-wide: No pretreatment tumor biopsies were available for baseline clonotypes. From baseline, blood top tumor clonotypes peaked at 2 weeks post-radiation.

Clones were read by immunoSEQ multiplex PCR, and TCRdb kept only the in-frame ones, dropping some. The data show 100,000 to 150,000 clones, more than 75% seen once. Noted time point: blood 2 weeks post-SBRT. Regarding treatment: 15 Gy SBRT to primary tumor, nephrectomy 4 weeks later. After SBRT, blood was collected at 2 and 4 weeks, plus baseline. The CDR3 spans 13 residues. Deletions cut 6 bases from V and 8 bases from J, with 16 bases between. The V gene's germline CDR1 is MDHEN and CDR2 SYDVKM. As for this clone: The antigen remains unidentified.

The sequences come from blood, collected from a patient whose treatment included radiotherapy and nephrectomy. The TCR sequence derives from a woman aged 65 to 85 with renal cell carcinoma. This chain connects TRBV28 to TRBJ1-2; TRBD1 might be the D (5 bases). The DNA of the CDR3 is TGTGCCAGCAGCCTGGGGGGAGGACGCGGCTACACCTTC. This codes for CASSLGGGRGYTF.